A selection of T cell receptor beta chains follows, all from one sample in a study of shared clonotypes between healthy human individuals. The repertoire was sequenced with immunoSEQ multiplex PCR; TCRdb's copy has only in-frame clones and lacks some. Among over 2 million clones listed, 85% to 95% were seen once. Sequences were obtained from naive CD4+ T cells from PBMCs. All receptors derive from a man in his late teens or twenties in good health. Some clones in this sample may be carry-over from other donors' samples. Each CDR3 is given with its conserved first and last residue. Fields, in order: CDR3 length, V gene, D gene, J gene, clone size, CDR3 protein, CDR3 DNA. A D gene is named only where the DNA matches it firmly. Rows give clone size only sometimes, using once, few, many, or a class for an expanded clone.

14	TRBV5-6	.	TRBJ1-3	.	CASSYAGGWNTIYF	TGTGCCAGCAGTTATGCGGGGGGCTGGAACACCATATATTTT
16	TRBV6-5	TRBD1	TRBJ1-2	.	CASSYRRQGGNYGYTF	TGTGCCAGCAGTTACCGACGACAGGGAGGGAACTATGGCTACACCTTC
15	TRBV29-1	TRBD2	TRBJ2-1	.	CSAHSGSLAYNEQFF	TGCAGCGCACATAGCGGGAGCTTAGCTTACAATGAGCAGTTCTTC
15	TRBV10-3	TRBD1	TRBJ2-5	once	CAISAPDRGPETQYF	TGTGCCATCAGTGCGCCGGACAGGGGGCCGGAGACCCAGTACTTC
12	TRBV28	.	TRBJ1-1	.	CASHDRTTEAFF	TGTGCCAGCCACGACCGGACGACTGAAGCTTTCTTT
17	TRBV5-1	.	TRBJ2-7	.	CASSLAWVVRGPYEQYF	TGCGCCAGCAGCTTGGCCTGGGTTGTCAGGGGACCCTACGAGCAGTACTTC
17	TRBV5-1	TRBD2	TRBJ2-1	.	CASSAGLAGSSYNEQFF	TGCGCCAGCAGCGCGGGACTAGCGGGTAGCTCCTACAATGAGCAGTTCTTC
13	TRBV6-1	.	TRBJ2-7	.	CASSEPDKYEQYF	TGTGCCAGCAGTGAACCGGATAAGTACGAGCAGTACTTC
13	TRBV30	TRBD1	TRBJ2-3	once	CAWSRDRGDTQYF	TGTGCCTGGAGTCGGGACAGGGGAGATACGCAGTATTTT
16	TRBV18	.	TRBJ1-2	.	CASSPTRQILNYGYTF	TGTGCCAGCTCACCCACACGACAGATACTTAACTATGGCTACACCTTC
15	TRBV6-5	TRBD1	TRBJ1-5	.	CASSTPTGKDQPQHF	TGTGCCAGCAGTACCCCGACAGGGAAAGATCAGCCCCAGCATTTT
15	TRBV28	TRBD1	TRBJ1-1	.	CASSSPGTDNTEAFF	TGTGCCAGCAGTTCCCCCGGGACAGACAACACTGAAGCTTTCTTT
14	TRBV4-3	.	TRBJ1-1	.	CASSQVGRKSEAFF	TGCGCCAGCAGCCAAGTTGGTAGGAAGAGTGAAGCTTTCTTT
15	TRBV5-1	TRBD1	TRBJ1-1	.	CASSLRTGRNTEAFF	TGCGCCAGCAGCCTTCGGACAGGACGGAACACTGAAGCTTTCTTT
15	TRBV7-9	TRBD2	TRBJ2-7	.	CASSRGTRSLNEQYF	TGTGCCAGCAGCCGCGGGACTAGAAGTTTAAACGAGCAGTACTTC
16	TRBV4-3	.	TRBJ1-2	.	CASSQEGRSSNYGYTF	TGCGCCAGCAGCCAAGAGGGGAGGAGCTCTAACTATGGCTACACCTTC
13	TRBV2	.	TRBJ2-5	.	CASSTDSQETQYF	TGTGCCAGCAGTACAGACAGCCAAGAGACCCAGTACTTC
14	TRBV27	.	TRBJ1-1	.	CASSLFPVNTEAFF	TGTGCCAGCAGTTTATTTCCGGTGAACACTGAAGCTTTCTTT
13	TRBV2	.	TRBJ2-5	.	CATGTGGTETQYF	TGTGCCACCGGGACCGGGGGTACAGAGACCCAGTACTTC
13	TRBV11-2	.	TRBJ2-7	.	CASSPMGDIEQYF	TGTGCCAGCAGCCCCATGGGAGATATCGAGCAGTACTTC
15	TRBV5-1	TRBD1	TRBJ2-7	.	CASSGGTDPSYEQYF	TGCGCCAGCAGCGGTGGGACAGACCCCTCCTACGAGCAGTACTTC
15	TRBV7-9	TRBD2	TRBJ2-7	.	CASSLLGLAVYEQYF	TGTGCCAGCAGCTTATTAGGGCTAGCGGTCTACGAGCAGTACTTC
13	TRBV18	.	TRBJ2-7	.	CASSRAGPYEQYF	TGTGCCAGCTCACGGGCAGGGCCCTACGAGCAGTACTTC
11	TRBV29-1	.	TRBJ2-3	.	CSVNRADTQYF	TGCAGCGTTAACAGGGCTGATACGCAGTATTTT
16	TRBV11-1	.	TRBJ1-3	.	CASSSGGQHSGNTIYF	TGTGCCAGCAGTTCGGGTGGACAGCACTCTGGAAACACCATATATTTT
13	TRBV11-3	.	TRBJ1-1	.	CASSLGEGTEAFF	TGTGCCAGCAGCTTAGGGGAAGGTACTGAAGCTTTCTTT
16	TRBV9	.	TRBJ1-4	.	CASSRTTAATNEKLFF	TGTGCCAGCAGCAGAACTACAGCGGCAACTAATGAAAAACTGTTTTTT
12	TRBV11-2	.	TRBJ2-3	.	CASSLRDNTQYF	TGTGCCAGCAGTTTAAGGGATAATACGCAGTATTTT
13	TRBV19	.	TRBJ2-5	few	CASSIPRGETQYF	TGTGCCAGTAGTATACCCCGAGGGGAGACCCAGTACTTC
15	TRBV7-2	TRBD2	TRBJ2-7	.	CASSPRTSGRDEQYF	TGTGCCAGCAGCCCAAGGACTAGCGGTAGAGACGAGCAGTACTTC